This TCR beta chain was documented in a study of siplizumab effects on memory and regulatory T cells. Study-level findings and limits: The alloresponse seemed to draw substantially on naive T cells, which appeared more diverse than memory cells.

V shed 1 base and J shed 8 bases, with 12 bases lying between them. In germline, CDR1 is KGHSH, CDR2 LQKENI. This CDR3 has 14 amino acids. Per sample, the assay covered approximately 91,000 TCR templates. The method was immunoSEQ multiplex PCR; TCRdb's version includes in-frame clones alone and lacks a portion of them. The sample holds some 90,000 clones, 75% to 90% seen once. About this clone: Its matching antigen is unknown.

Sample: CD4+ T cells sorted from blood. This receptor was obtained from a human donor in good health. The V call is TRBV18, the J call TRBJ1-5; D gene unclear. CDR3 sequence (DNA): TGTGCCAGCTCACCACGAGGAGCCCCGAAGCCCCAGCATTTT. Protein sequence: CASSPRGAPKPQHF.